Shown below are 13 T cell receptor beta chains from a single sample sequenced in a study of cytomegalovirus exposure and HLA in healthy donors. Researchers ran the PCR with 60 Vbeta and 13 Jbeta primers. Generated by immunoSEQ multiplex PCR, the TCRdb table keeps only in-frame clones and is missing some. The data show 150,000 to 200,000 clones, less than 90% seen once. Sequencing was done on a sample of PBMCs. The source is a boy between 10 and 17 years old in good health and CMV-seronegative.

CDR3 sequence: CASTGHGRLEQYF. The CDR3 DNA is TGTGCCTCCACCGGACACGGTCGGCTCGAGCAGTACTTC. This sequence joins TRBV30 and TRBJ2-7; D is perhaps TRBD1 (5 bases). The length of the CDR3 is 13 residues. Germline V gene data show CDR1 as GTSNPN and CDR2 as SVGIG (reference sequence). Trimming removed 7 bases at V and 6 bases at J, with 19 bases between.

V and J are TRBV27 and TRBJ1-1; tentative D call: TRBD1 (5 bases). The length of the CDR3 is 13 residues. Germline V lookup: CDR1 MNHEY, CDR2 SMNVEV (reference sequence). V was clipped by 11 bases and J by 1 base, with 14 bases between them. DNA for the CDR3: TGTGCCGCCTGGGGGGGACCGAACACTGAAGCTTTCTTT. Amino acid sequence: CAAWGGPNTEAFF.

A note on this clone: Within the sample, other DNA sequences also encode this same CDR3. The chain uses TRBV5-4 and TRBJ1-1; D is uncertain. This CDR3 comprises 14 residues. Trimming removed 0 bases at V and 1 base at J, with 7 bases between. Germline V gene lookup returns CDR1 SGHNT and CDR2 YYREEE (reference sequence). Here the CDR3 reads CASSLVGRNTEAFF. As DNA, the CDR3 is TGTGCCAGCAGCTTGGTAGGGAGGAACACTGAAGCTTTCTTT.

V gene TRBV11-2 combines with J gene TRBJ1-6, with a possible D match to TRBD1 (5 bases). Looked up from germline, CDR1 is SGHAT and CDR2 is FQNNGV. This CDR3 has 14 residues. V lost 0 bases and J 10 bases, leaving 10 bases between the germline ends. CDR3 nucleotides: TGTGCCAGCAGCTTAGACAGGGTTGGATCACCCCTCCACTTT. Its translation: CASSLDRVGSPLHF.

This sequence joins TRBV29-1 and TRBJ1-5; D gene unclear. Germline CDR1 is SQVTM and CDR2 is ANQGSEA. There are 14 residues in the CDR3. Trimming stripped 4 bases from V and 0 bases from J, with 10 bases between. The DNA for the CDR3 is TGCAGCGTTGGAGGGAGCAATAGCAATCAGCCCCAGCATTTT. It is translated as CSVGGSNSNQPQHF.

The table lists this clone with a few counts. The chain recombines TRBV7-8 with TRBJ2-1; D perhaps matches TRBD1 (5 bases). V dropped 1 base and J dropped 15 bases, with 13 bases sitting between them. Germline CDR1 SGHVS, CDR2 FQNEAQ. The CDR3 extends over 12 amino acids. The CDR3 nucleotides are TGTGCCAGCAGCTTAGAGGACACCCGGCTGTTCTTC. The encoded protein is CASSLEDTRLFF.

This clone was picked up a small number of times. The chain employs TRBV28 and TRBJ2-1; 9 positions match TRBD2. J was trimmed by 6 bases and V by 7 bases; bases with no gene match: 4. This CDR3 has 13 residues. Germline assignment: CDR1 MDHEN and CDR2 SYDVKM. Written as DNA, the CDR3 is TGTGCCAGCACCCTAGCGGGAAGCAATGAGCAGTTCTTC. This encodes CASTLAGSNEQFF.

This clone has a single count. The rearrangement uses TRBV5-6 and TRBJ2-1; no definite D call. Trimming took off 1 base at V and 1 base at J, with 6 bases between the two ends. The CDR3 extends over 14 amino acids. Per germline, CDR1 SGHDT and CDR2 YYEEEE. The CDR3 bases are TGTGCCAGCAGCTTGCGGGTGTCCTACAATGAGCAGTTCTTC. Its translation is CASSLRVSYNEQFF.

The rearrangement links TRBV9 to TRBJ1-2; 7 positions match TRBD1. V shed 0 bases and J 8 bases; nucleotides not matched to a gene: 4. CDR1 is SGDLS, CDR2 YYNGEE, per germline. The CDR3 totals 13 residues. The CDR3 DNA follows: TGTGCCAGCAGCGTAGTACAGGGGCACGGCTACACCTTC. It encodes CASSVVQGHGYTF.

The chain uses TRBV30 and TRBJ2-1; D is possibly TRBD2 (5 bases). Looked up from germline, CDR1 is GTSNPN and CDR2 is SVGIG (reference sequence). V dropped 0 bases and J dropped 9 bases, with 15 bases sitting between them. This CDR3 region has 14 residues. The CDR3 DNA reads as TGTGCCTGGAGTGTACCTCTTACTAGTCTTGAGCAGTTCTTC. This translates into CAWSVPLTSLEQFF.

The chain couples TRBV27 to TRBJ1-5; TRBD1 aligns across 7 bases. The germline V gene encodes CDR1 MNHEY and CDR2 SMNVEV (reference sequence). V shed 2 bases, J shed 3 bases, and the junction held 10 bases outside the gene matches. The CDR3 covers 17 residues. The CDR3 loop is CASSLKGAGVHNQPQHF. For the CDR3, the DNA is TGTGCCAGCAGTTTAAAGGGGGCAGGTGTCCACAATCAGCCCCAGCATTTT.

The chain recombines TRBV11-2 with TRBJ1-1; D is unclear. Trimming pared 3 bases from V and 5 bases from J, leaving 10 bases between. The germline V gene has CDR1 SGHAT and CDR2 FQNNGV. CDR3 length: 13 amino acids. The CDR3 sequence: CASSFSPGTEAFF. The CDR3 bases are TGTGCCAGCAGCTTCTCGCCGGGTACTGAAGCTTTCTTT.

This clone was found a few times. The chain joins TRBV4-3 to TRBJ1-6, with 8 positions matching TRBD1. The CDR3 covers 18 residues. J gave up 0 bases and V 2 bases, and 6 bases lay outside the gene matches. The germline gives CDR1 LGHNA, CDR2 YSLEER. The CDR3 protein is CASSQRGQESSYNSPLHF. CDR3 coding DNA: TGCGCCAGCAGCCAACGGGGACAGGAGAGCTCCTATAATTCACCCCTCCACTTT.